This T cell receptor (beta chain) was identified in a study of blood T cell repertoires in COVID-19. Across the whole study: The cDNA or gDNA used as material had been derived from T cells, B-cell-depleted T cells, or PBMCs.

Under the authors' procedure: Estimation of nucleated cell counts relied on the amplification of reference gene primers. The data were produced by immunoSEQ multiplex PCR, yet TCRdb's version contains in-frame clones alone and is incomplete. V and J calls and clone size are copied from that table; D and trimming were computed from the DNA. Of over 120,000 clones in the sample, approximately 80% were seen once. CDR3 length: 12 residues. In germline, CDR1 is SGHRS, CDR2 YFSETQ. V lost 3 bases, J lost 0 bases, and 3 bases lay in between. This chain uses TRBV5-1 with TRBJ1-2; D remains ambiguous. The sample consisted of peripheral blood. This TCR derives from an elderly woman with acute or convalescent COVID-19. CDR3 in DNA: TGCGCCAGCAGCTCGTCTAACTATGGCTACACCTTC. Protein: CASSSSNYGYTF.